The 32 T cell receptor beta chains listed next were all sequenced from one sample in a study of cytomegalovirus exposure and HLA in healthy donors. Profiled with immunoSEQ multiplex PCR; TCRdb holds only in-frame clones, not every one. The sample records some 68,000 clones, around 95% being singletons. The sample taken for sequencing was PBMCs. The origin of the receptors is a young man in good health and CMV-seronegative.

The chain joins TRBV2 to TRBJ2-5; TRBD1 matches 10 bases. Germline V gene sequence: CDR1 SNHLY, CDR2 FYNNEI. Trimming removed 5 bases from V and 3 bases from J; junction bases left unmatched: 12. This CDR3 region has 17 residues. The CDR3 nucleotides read TGTGCCAGCAGTAAGGCGAGTTCCGGGACAGGGGAAGAGACCCAGTACTTC. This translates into CASSKASSGTGEETQYF.

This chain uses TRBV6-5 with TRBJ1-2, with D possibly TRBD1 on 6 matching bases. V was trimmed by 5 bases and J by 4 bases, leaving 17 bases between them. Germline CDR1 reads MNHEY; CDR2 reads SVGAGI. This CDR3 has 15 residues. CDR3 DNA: TGTGCCAGCAGTCAGGACAGAAAATTGTTCTATGGCTACACCTTC. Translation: CASSQDRKLFYGYTF.

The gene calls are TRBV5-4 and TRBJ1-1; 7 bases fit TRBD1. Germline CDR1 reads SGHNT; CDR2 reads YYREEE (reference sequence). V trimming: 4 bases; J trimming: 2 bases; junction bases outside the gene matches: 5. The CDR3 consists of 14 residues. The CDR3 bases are TGTGCCAGCAGCGCCGGGACAGAAAACACTGAAGCTTTCTTT. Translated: CASSAGTENTEAFF.

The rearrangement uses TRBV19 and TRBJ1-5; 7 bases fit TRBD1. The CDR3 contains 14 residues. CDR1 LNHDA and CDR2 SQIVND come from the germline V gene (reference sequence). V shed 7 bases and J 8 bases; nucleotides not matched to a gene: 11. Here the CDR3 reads CASTIGRGKEPQHF. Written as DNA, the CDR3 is TGTGCCAGTACCATAGGCAGGGGGAAGGAGCCCCAGCATTTT. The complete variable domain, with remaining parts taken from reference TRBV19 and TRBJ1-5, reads DGGITQSPKYLFRKEGQNVTLSCEQNLNHDAMYWYRQDPGQGLRLIYYSQIVNDFQKGDIAEGYSVSREKKESFPLTVTSAQKNPTAFYLCASTIGRGKEPQHFGDGTRLSIL.

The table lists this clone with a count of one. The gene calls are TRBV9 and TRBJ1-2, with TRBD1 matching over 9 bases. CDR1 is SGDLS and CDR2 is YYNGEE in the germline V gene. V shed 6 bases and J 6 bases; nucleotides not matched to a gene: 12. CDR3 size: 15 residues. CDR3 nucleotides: TGTGCCAGCACATCTGCACAGGGGGCGTCGGATGGCTACACCTTC. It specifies CASTSAQGASDGYTF.

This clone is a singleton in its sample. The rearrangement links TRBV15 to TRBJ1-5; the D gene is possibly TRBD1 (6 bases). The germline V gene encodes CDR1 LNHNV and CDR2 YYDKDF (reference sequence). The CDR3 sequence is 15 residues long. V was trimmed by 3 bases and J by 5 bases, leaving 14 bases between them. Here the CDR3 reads CATSRRQATDQPQHF. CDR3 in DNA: TGTGCCACCAGCAGGCGACAGGCTACCGATCAGCCCCAGCATTTT.

The CDR3 protein is CASSAQGAQTEAFF. The CDR3 DNA is TGTGCCAGCAGCGCCCAGGGGGCTCAAACTGAAGCTTTCTTT. This chain joins TRBV11-3 and TRBJ1-1; 8 nucleotides line up with TRBD1. V gave up 5 bases and J gave up 5 bases; unmatched junction bases: 7. The CDR3 has 14 residues. CDR1 is SGHNT and CDR2 is YENEEA in the germline V gene.

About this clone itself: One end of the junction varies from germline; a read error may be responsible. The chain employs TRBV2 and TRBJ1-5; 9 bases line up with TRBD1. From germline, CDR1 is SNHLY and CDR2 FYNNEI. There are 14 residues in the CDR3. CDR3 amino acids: CASSETGGKQPQHF. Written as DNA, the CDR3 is TGTGCCAGCAGTGAAACAGGGGGCAAGCAGCCCCAGCATTTT.

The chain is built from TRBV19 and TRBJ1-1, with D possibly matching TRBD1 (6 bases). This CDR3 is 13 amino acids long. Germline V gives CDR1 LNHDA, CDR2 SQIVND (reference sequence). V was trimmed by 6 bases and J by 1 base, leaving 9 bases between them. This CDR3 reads CASRTGQNTEAFF. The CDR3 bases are TGTGCCAGTAGAACAGGGCAGAACACTGAAGCTTTCTTT.

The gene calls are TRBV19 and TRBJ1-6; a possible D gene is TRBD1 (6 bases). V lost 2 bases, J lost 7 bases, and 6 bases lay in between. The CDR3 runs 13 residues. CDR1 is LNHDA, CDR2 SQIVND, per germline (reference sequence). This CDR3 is CASSIQGNSPLHF. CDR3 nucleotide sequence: TGTGCCAGTAGTATACAGGGGAATTCACCCCTCCACTTT.

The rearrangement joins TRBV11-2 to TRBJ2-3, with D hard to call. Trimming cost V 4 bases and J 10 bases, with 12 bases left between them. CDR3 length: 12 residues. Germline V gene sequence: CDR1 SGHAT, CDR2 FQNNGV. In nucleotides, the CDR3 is TGTGCCAGCAGCTCACAAGAGGAAGCGCAGTATTTT. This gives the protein CASSSQEEAQYF.

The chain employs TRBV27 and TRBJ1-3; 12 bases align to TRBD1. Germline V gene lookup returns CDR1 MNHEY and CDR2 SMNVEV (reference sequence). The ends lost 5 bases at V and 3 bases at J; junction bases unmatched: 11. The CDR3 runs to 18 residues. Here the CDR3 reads CASSRSGTGGGFGNTIYF. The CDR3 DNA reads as TGTGCCAGCAGTCGCTCCGGGACAGGGGGCGGGTTTGGAAACACCATATATTTT.

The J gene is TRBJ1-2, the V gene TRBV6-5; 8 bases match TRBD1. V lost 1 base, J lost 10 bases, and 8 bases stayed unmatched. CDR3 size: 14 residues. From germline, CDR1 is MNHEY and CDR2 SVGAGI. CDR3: CASSYYRQGLDYTF. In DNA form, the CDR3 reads TGTGCCAGCAGTTACTACCGACAGGGGTTAGACTACACCTTC.

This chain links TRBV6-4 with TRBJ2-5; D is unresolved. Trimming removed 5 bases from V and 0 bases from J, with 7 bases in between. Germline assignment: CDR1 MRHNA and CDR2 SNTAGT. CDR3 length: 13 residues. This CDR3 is CASSMTYQETQYF. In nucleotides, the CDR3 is TGTGCCAGCAGTATGACATACCAAGAGACCCAGTACTTC.

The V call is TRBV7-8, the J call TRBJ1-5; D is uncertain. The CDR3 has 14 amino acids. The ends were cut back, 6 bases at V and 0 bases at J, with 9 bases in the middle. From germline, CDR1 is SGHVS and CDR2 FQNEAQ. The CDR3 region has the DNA TGTGCCAGCAGTGCGGCTTATAGCAATCAGCCCCAGCATTTT. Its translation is CASSAAYSNQPQHF.

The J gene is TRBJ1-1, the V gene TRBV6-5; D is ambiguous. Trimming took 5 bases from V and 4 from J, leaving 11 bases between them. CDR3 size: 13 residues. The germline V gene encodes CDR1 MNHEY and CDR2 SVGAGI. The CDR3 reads CASSPGRSTEAFF. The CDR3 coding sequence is TGTGCCAGCAGTCCGGGGAGGAGCACTGAAGCTTTCTTT.

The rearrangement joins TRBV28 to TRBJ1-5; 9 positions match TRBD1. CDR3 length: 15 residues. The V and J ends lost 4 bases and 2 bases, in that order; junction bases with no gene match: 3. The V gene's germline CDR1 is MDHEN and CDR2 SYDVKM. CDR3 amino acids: CASSSTGGRNQPQHF. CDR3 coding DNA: TGTGCCAGCAGTTCGACAGGGGGTCGCAATCAGCCCCAGCATTTT. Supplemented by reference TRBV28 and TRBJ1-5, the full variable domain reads DVKVTQSSRYLVKRTGEKVFLECVQDMDHENMFWYRQDPGLGLRLIYFSYDVKMKEKGDIPEGYSVSREKKERFSLILESASTNQTSMYLCASSSTGGRNQPQHFGDGTRLSIL.

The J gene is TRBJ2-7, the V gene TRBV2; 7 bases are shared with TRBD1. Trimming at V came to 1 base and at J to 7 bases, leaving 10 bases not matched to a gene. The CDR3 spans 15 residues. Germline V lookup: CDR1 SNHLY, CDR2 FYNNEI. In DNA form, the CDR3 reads TGTGCCAGCAGTGAAGAGAGACAGGGACCTACGGAGCAGTACTTC. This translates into CASSEERQGPTEQYF.

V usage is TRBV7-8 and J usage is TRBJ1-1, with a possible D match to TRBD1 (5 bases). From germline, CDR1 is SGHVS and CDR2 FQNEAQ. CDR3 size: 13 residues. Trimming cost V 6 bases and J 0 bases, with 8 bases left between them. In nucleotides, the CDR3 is TGTGCCAGCAGGCGGGGCATGAACACTGAAGCTTTCTTT. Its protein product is CASRRGMNTEAFF.

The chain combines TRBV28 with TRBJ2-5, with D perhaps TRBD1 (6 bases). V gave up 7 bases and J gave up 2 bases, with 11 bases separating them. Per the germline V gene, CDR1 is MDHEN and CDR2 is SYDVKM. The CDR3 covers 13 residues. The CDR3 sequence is CASNSGAQETQYF. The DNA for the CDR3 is TGTGCCAGCAACTCAGGGGCACAAGAGACCCAGTACTTC.

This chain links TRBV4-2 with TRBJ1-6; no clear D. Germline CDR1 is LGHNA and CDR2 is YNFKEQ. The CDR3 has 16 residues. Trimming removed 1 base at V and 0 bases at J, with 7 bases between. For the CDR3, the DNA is TGTGCCAGCAGCCAAGTCACTAGCTCCTATAATTCACCCCTCCACTTT. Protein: CASSQVTSSYNSPLHF.

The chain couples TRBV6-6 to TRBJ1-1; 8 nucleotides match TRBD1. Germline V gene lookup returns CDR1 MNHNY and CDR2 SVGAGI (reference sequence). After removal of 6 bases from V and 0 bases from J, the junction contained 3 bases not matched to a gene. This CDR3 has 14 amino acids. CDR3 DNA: TGTGCCAGCAGACGGACAGGGATGAACACTGAAGCTTTCTTT. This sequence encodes CASRRTGMNTEAFF.

CDR3 in amino acids: CASSPIPTGGPDTQYF. For the CDR3, the DNA is TGTGCCAGCAGCCCAATCCCGACAGGGGGCCCAGATACGCAGTATTTT. The chain combines TRBV5-4 with TRBJ2-3, with 10 bases aligning to TRBD1. The ends lost 4 bases at V and 4 bases at J; junction bases unmatched: 9. Per the germline V gene, CDR1 is SGHNT and CDR2 is YYREEE (reference sequence). The CDR3 is made up of 16 amino acids.

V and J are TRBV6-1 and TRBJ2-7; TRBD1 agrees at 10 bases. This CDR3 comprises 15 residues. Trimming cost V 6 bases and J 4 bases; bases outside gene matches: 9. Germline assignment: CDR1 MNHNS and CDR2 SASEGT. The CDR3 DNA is TGTGCCAGCAGGGAGGGTGGGACAGGGGTGTACGAGCAGTACTTC. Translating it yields CASREGGTGVYEQYF.

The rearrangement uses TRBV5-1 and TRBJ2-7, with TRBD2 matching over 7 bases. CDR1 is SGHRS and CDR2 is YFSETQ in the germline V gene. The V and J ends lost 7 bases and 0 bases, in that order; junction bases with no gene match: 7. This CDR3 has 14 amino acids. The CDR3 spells CASSAGGSSYEQYF. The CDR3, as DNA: TGCGCCAGCTCCGCCGGGGGGAGCTCCTACGAGCAGTACTTC.

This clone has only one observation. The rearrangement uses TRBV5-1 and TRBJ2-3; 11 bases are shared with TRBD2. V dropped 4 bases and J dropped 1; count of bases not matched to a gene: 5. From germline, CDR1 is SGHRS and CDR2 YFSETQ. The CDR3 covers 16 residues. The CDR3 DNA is TGCGCCAGCAGCGCCTTACTAGCGGGAGGCACAGATACGCAGTATTTT. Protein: CASSALLAGGTDTQYF.

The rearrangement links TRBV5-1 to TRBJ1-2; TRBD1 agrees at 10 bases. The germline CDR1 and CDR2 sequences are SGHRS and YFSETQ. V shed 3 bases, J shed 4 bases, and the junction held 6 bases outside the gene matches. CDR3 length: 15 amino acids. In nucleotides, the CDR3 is TGCGCCAGCAGCTCGACGACAGGGGGCATCTATGGCTACACCTTC. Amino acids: CASSSTTGGIYGYTF.

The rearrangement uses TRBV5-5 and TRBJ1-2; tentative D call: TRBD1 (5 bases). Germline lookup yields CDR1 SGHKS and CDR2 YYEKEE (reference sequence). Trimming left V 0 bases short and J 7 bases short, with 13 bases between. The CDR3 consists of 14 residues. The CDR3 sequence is CASSLGGAYGGYTF. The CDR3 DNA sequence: TGTGCCAGCAGCTTGGGCGGGGCGTACGGTGGCTACACCTTC.

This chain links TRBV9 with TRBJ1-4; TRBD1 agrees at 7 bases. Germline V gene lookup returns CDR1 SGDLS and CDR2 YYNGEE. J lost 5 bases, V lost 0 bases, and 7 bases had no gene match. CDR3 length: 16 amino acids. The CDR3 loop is CASSVGGTEGNEKLFF. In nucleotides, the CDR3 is TGTGCCAGCAGCGTAGGAGGGACAGAGGGGAATGAAAAACTGTTTTTT.

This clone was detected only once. CDR3 amino acids: CASSRPGQGRNEQYF. The CDR3 DNA reads as TGTGCCAGCAGCCGACCGGGACAGGGTAGGAACGAGCAGTACTTC. The chain couples TRBV7-9 to TRBJ2-7, with TRBD1 matching 9 bases. The V and J ends lost 5 bases and 5 bases, in that order; junction bases with no gene match: 10. The length of the CDR3 is 15 residues. Germline CDR1 reads SEHNR; CDR2 reads FQNEAQ (reference sequence).

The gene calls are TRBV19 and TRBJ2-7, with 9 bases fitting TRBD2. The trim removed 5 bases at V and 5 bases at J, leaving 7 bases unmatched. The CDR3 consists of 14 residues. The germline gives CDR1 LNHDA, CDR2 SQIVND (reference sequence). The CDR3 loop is CASSWTSVVHEQYF. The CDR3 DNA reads TGTGCCAGTAGTTGGACTAGCGTAGTCCACGAGCAGTACTTC.

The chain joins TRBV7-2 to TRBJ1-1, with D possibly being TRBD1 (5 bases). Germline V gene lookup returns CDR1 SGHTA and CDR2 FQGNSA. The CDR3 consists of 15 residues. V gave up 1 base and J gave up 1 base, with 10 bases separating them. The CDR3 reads CASSLGGGRNTEAFF. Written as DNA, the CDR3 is TGTGCCAGCAGCTTAGGGGGCGGGAGGAACACTGAAGCTTTCTTT. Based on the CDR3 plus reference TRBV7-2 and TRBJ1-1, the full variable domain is GAGVSQSPSNKVTEKGKDVELRCDPISGHTALYWYRQSLGQGLEFLIYFQGNSAPDKSGLPSDRFSAERTGGSVSTLTIQRTQQEDSAVYLCASSLGGGRNTEAFFGQGTRLTVV.